These T cell receptor beta chains were read from a single sample in a study of OX40 agonist ivuxolimab in advanced cancers. Profiled with immunoSEQ multiplex PCR; TCRdb holds only in-frame clones, not every one. The table lists over 85,000 clones, approximately 80% of them singletons. Material: CD4+ or CD8+ T cells sorted from blood, obtained in a trial of the OX40 agonist ivuxolimab. The receptors originated from an adult with an advanced solid tumor such as melanoma, head and neck, liver or kidney cancer. Each CDR3 is given with its conserved first and last residue. The D gene is left open where the match is weak. Clone size is shown for a subset of rows, as once, few, many or a class of expanded clone.

clone_size	cdr3_length	d_call	v_call	j_call	cdr3_aa	cdr3_nt
NA	16	NA	TRBV15	TRBJ1-1	CATSRDGRGRGTEAFF	TGTGCCACCAGCAGAGATGGACGAGGAAGGGGAACTGAAGCTTTCTTT
few	18	TRBD1	TRBV7-9	TRBJ1-4	CASSLWTGATATNEKLFF	TGTGCCAGCAGCTTGTGGACAGGGGCCACTGCAACTAATGAAAAACTGTTTTTT
NA	16	NA	TRBV18	TRBJ2-5	CASSLGAGTVAETQYF	TGTGCCAGCTCGCTGGGAGCTGGGACGGTAGCAGAGACCCAGTACTTC
NA	15	NA	TRBV28	TRBJ1-1	CASSSQGRGNTEAFF	TGTGCCAGCAGTTCCCAGGGTCGGGGGAACACTGAAGCTTTCTTT
few	15	TRBD2	TRBV5-4	TRBJ2-3	CASSLLADITDTQYF	TGTGCCAGCAGCTTACTAGCGGACATCACAGATACGCAGTATTTT
NA	15	TRBD1	TRBV6-5	TRBJ2-1	CASSYGTGSYNEQFF	TGTGCCAGCAGTTACGGGACAGGCTCCTACAATGAGCAGTTCTTC
NA	15	TRBD1	TRBV19	TRBJ1-1	CASSVRDRENTEAFF	TGTGCCAGTAGCGTCCGAGACAGGGAGAACACTGAAGCTTTCTTT
NA	14	NA	TRBV11-3	TRBJ2-4	CASSLEAAQNIQYF	TGTGCCAGCAGCTTAGAGGCTGCTCAAAACATTCAGTACTTC
NA	15	NA	TRBV30	TRBJ1-1	CAWSVTPRPNTEAFF	TGTGCCTGGAGTGTAACCCCCCGACCCAACACTGAAGCTTTCTTT
once	14	NA	TRBV5-6	TRBJ2-7	CASSLFRTEYEQYF	TGTGCCAGCAGCTTGTTCCGGACAGAATACGAGCAGTACTTC